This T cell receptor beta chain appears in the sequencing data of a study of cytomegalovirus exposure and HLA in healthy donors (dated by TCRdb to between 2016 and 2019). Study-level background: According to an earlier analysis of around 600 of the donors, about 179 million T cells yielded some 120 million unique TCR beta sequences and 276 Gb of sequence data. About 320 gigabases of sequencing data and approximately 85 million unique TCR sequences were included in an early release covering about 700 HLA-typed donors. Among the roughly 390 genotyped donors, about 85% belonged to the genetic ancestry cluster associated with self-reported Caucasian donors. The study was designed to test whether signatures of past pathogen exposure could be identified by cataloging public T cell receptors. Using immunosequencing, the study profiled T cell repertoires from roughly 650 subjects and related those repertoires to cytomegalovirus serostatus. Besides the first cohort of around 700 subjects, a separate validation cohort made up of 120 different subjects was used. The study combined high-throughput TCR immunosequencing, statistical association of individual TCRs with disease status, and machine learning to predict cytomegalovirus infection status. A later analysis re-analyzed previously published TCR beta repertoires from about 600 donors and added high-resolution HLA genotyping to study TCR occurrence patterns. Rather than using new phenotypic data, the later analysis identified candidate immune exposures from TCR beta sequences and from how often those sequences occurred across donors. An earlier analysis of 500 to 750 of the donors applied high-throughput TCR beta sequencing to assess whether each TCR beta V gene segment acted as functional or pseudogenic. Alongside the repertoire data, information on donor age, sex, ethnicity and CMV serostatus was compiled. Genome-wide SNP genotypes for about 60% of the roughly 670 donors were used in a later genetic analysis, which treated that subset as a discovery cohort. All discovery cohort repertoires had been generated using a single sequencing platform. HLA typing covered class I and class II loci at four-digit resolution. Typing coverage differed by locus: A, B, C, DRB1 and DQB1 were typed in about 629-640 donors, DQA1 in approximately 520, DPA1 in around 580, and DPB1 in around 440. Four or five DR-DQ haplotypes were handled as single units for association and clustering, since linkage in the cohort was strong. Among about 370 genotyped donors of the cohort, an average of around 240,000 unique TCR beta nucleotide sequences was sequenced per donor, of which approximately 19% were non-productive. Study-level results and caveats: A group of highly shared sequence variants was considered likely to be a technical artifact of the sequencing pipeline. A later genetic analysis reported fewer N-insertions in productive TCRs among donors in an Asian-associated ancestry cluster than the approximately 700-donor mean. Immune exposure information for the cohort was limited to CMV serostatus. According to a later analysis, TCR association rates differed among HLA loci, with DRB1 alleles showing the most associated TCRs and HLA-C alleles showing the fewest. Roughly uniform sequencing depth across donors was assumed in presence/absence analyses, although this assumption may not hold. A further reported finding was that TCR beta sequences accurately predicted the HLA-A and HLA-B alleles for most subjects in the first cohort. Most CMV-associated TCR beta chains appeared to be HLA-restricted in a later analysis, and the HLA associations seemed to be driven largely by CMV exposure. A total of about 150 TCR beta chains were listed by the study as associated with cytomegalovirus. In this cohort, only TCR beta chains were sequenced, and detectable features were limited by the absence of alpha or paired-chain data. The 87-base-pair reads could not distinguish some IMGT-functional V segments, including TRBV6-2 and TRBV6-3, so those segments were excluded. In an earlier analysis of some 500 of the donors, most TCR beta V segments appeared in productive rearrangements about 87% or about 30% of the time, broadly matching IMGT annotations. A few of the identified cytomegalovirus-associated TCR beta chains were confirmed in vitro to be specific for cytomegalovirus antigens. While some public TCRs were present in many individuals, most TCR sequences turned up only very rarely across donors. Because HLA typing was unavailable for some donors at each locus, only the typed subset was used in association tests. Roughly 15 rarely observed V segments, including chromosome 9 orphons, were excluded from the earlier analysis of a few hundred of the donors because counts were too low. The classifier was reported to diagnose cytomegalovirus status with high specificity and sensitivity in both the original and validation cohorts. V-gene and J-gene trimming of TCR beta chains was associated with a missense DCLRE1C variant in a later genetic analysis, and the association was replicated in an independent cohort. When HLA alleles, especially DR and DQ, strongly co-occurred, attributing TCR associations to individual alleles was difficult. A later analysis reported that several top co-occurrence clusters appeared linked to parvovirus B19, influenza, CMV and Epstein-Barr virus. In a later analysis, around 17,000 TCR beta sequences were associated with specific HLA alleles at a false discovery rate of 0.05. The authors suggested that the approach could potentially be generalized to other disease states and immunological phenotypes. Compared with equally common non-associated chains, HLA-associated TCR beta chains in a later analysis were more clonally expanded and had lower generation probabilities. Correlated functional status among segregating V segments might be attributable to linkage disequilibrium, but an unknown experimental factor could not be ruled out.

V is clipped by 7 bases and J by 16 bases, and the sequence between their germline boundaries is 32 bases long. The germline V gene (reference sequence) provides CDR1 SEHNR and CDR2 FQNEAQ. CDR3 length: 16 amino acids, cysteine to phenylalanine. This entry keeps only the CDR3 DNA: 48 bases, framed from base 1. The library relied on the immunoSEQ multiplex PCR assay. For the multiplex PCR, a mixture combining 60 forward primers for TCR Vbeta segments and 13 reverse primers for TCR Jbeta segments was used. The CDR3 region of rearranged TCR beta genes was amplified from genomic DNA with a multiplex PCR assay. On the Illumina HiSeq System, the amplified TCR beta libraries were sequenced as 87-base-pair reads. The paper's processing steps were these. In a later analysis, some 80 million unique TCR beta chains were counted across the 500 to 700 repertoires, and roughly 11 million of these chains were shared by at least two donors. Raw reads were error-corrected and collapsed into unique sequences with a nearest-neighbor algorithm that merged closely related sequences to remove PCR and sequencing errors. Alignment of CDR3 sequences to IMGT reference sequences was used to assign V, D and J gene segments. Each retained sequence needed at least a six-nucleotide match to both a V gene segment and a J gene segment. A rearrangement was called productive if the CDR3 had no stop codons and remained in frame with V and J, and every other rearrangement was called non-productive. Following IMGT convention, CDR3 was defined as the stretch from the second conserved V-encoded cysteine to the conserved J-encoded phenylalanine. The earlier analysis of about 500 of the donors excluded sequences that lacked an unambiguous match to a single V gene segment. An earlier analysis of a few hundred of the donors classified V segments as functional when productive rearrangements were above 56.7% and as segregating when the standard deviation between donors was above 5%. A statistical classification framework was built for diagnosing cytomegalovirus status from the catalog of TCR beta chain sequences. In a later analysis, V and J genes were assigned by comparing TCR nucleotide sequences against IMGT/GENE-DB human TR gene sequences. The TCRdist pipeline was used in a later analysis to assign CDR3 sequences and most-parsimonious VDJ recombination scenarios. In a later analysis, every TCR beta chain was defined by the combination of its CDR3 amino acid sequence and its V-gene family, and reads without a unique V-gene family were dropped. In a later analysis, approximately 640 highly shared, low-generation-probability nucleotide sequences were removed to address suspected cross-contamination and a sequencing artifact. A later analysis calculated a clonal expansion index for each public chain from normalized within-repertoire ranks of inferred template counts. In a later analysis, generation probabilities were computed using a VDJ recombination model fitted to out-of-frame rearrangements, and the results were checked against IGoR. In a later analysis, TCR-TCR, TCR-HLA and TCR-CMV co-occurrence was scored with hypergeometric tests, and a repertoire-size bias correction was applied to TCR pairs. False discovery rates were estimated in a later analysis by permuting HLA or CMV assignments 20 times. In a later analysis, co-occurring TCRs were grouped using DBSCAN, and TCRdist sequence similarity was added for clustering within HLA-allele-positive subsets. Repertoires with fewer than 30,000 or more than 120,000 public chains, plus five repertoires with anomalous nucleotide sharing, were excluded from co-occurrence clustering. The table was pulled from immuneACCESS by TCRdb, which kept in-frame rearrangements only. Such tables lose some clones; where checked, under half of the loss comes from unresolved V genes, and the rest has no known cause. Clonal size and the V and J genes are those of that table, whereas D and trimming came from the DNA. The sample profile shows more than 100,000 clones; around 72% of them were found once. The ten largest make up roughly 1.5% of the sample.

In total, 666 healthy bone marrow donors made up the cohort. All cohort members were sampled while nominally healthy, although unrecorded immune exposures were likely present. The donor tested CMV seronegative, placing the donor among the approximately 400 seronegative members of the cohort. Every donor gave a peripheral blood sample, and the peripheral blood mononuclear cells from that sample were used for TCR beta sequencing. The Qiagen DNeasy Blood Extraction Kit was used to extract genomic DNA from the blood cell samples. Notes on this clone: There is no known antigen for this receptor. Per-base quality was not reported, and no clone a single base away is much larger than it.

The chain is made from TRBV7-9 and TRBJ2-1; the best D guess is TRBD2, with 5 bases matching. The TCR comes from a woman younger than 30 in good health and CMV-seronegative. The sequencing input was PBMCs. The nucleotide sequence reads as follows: TGTGCCAGCACCGTTATGGGGAGCGCCTTCTTAGAGGCTCTCTTCTTC. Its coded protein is CASTVMGSAFLEALFF.